This T cell receptor (beta chain) was recovered during a study of CDR3 diversity in severe acne. TCRdb called the PCR reads again in MiXCR, with one record for every CDR3 protein. The sample has approximately 90,000 distinct CDR3 sequences; about 50% are singletons. As regards this clonotype: At one end, the junction sequence differs from germline, possibly due to a read error.

Germline-derived CDR1 and CDR2 are SEHNR and FQNEAQ (reference sequence). The CDR3 loop spans 16 amino acids. This sequence originates from a male donor in good health, serving as a control. The genes are TRBV7-9 and TRBJ2-2; possibly TRBD1 for D (5 bases). Sequences were obtained from blood. The CDR3 region has the DNA TGCGCCAGCAGCCAAGCCCCTCCAGGGATGACCGGGGAGCTGTTTTTT. It specifies CASSQAPPGMTGELFF. Drawing the rest from reference TRBV7-9 and TRBJ2-2, the complete variable domain is DTGVSQNPRHKITKRGQNVTFRCDPISEHNRLYWYRQTLGQGPEFLTYFQNEAQLEKSRLLSDRFSAERPKGSFSTLEIQRTEQGDSAMYLCASSQAPPGMTGELFFGEGSRLTVL.